This T cell receptor (beta chain) was identified in a study of T cell responses to AZD1222 COVID-19 vaccine. This clone was counted a single time. V lost 2 bases and J lost 6, with 11 bases in between. Germline lookup yields CDR1 SGHRS and CDR2 YFSETQ. The CDR3 covers 13 residues. Profiled with immunoSEQ multiplex PCR; TCRdb holds only in-frame clones, not every one. The sample has 180,000 or so clones, roughly 94% seen once. The receptor was isolated from an adult in good health. Sequenced material: peripheral blood, taken on day 0 of AZD1222 vaccination. This chain joins TRBV5-1 and TRBJ1-1, with D uncertain. This CDR3 reads CASSLSAVAEAFF. CDR3 nucleotide sequence: TGCGCCAGCAGCTTAAGCGCGGTGGCTGAAGCTTTCTTT.